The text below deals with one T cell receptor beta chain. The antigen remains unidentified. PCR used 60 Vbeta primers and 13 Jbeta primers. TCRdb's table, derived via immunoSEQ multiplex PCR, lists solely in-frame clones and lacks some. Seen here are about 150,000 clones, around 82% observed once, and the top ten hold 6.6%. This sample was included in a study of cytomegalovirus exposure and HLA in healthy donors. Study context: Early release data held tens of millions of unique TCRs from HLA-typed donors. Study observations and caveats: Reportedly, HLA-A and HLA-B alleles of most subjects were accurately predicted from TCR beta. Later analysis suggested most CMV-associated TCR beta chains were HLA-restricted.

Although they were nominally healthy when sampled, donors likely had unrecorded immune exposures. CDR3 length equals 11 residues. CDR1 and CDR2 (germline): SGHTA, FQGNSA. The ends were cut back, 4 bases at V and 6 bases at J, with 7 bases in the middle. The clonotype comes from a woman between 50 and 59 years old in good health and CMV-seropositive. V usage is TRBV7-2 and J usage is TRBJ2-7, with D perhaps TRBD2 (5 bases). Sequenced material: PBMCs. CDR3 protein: CASSYSVEQYF. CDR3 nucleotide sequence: TGTGCCAGCAGCTATAGCGTCGAGCAGTACTTC.